Presented here are 21 T cell receptor beta chains from one specimen sequenced in a study of control samples from healthy donors and cancer patients. Sequencing was performed with immunoSEQ multiplex PCR; in TCRdb, only in-frame clones are kept and a portion is missing. The table records about 21,000 clones, around 84% of them present only once. Sequenced sample: PBMCs. The receptors were gathered from a man between 60 and 70 years old with colorectal cancer.

This clone appeared a single time. This chain links TRBV21-1 with TRBJ2-1; the table assigns TRBD1, which was not confirmed against the DNA. TRBV21-1 is noted as a pseudogene. This CDR3 region has 15 residues. CDR3 region: CASSKGLGVENEQFF. Here the CDR3 DNA reads TGTGCCAGCAGCAAAGGCCTAGGGGTTGAGAATGAGCAGTTCTTC.

The chain carries TRBV6-6 and TRBJ2-7; D gene uncertain. Germline V gene data show CDR1 as MNHNY and CDR2 as SVGAGI (reference sequence). There are 12 residues in the CDR3. The V and J ends lost 5 bases and 6 bases respectively, with 11 bases between them. Written as DNA, the CDR3 is TGTGCCAGCAGTCTAACATACCTCGAGCAGTACTTC. Translating it yields CASSLTYLEQYF.

The chain couples TRBV5-1 to TRBJ1-6, with a possible D match to TRBD1 (5 bases). The length of the CDR3 is 14 residues. V lost 8 bases and J 9 bases, leaving 18 bases between the germline ends. Per the germline V gene, CDR1 is SGHRS and CDR2 is YFSETQ. CDR3 protein: CASTLGRAASPLHF. The CDR3 region has the DNA TGCGCCAGTACCCTGGGCAGGGCCGCTTCACCCCTCCACTTT.

V is TRBV7-9 and J is TRBJ1-2, with D hard to call. The V end was cut by 1 base, the J end by 4 bases, with 7 bases between. This CDR3 contains 13 residues. Looked up from germline, CDR1 is SEHNR and CDR2 is FQNEAQ (reference sequence). This CDR3 reads CASSLEGGYGYTF. In DNA, the CDR3 is TGTGCCAGCAGCTTAGAGGGTGGCTATGGCTACACCTTC.

This clone has just a few counts. This chain links TRBV5-1 with TRBJ1-6; D is unclear. The germline CDR1 and CDR2 sequences are SGHRS and YFSETQ. This CDR3 has 13 residues. Trimming pared 0 bases from V and 8 bases from J, leaving 6 bases between. This chain's CDR3 is CASSLVPDSPLHF. In DNA, the CDR3 is TGCGCCAGCAGCTTGGTTCCCGATTCACCCCTCCACTTT.

Remarks on this clone: One end of the junction varies from germline; a read error may be responsible. Other DNA sequences in the sample encode the same CDR3. The chain couples TRBV15 to TRBJ1-4; TRBD1 aligns across 9 bases. The CDR3 has 14 residues. Germline V lookup: CDR1 LNHNV, CDR2 YYDKDF (reference sequence). This chain's CDR3 is CATSRQGVVEKLFF. The CDR3 region has the DNA TGCGCCACCAGCAGACAGGGGGTTGTTGAAAAACTGTTTTTT.

The V and J genes are TRBV4-3 and TRBJ2-6, with unresolved D. V lost 0 bases and J lost 0, with 9 bases in between. In germline, CDR1 is LGHNA, CDR2 YSLEER. The CDR3 runs 17 residues. CDR3 protein: CASSQEGLGSGANVLTF. The CDR3 coding sequence is TGCGCCAGCAGCCAAGAGGGCCTTGGCTCTGGGGCCAACGTCCTGACTTTC.

This sequence joins TRBV5-1 and TRBJ2-5, with D perhaps matching TRBD1 (6 bases). This CDR3 contains 13 residues. Germline-derived CDR1 and CDR2 are SGHRS and YFSETQ. Trimming removed 4 bases at V and 3 bases at J, with 10 bases between. Here the CDR3 DNA reads TGCGCCAGCAGCCCAGGACAGAAAGAGACCCAGTACTTC. This translates into CASSPGQKETQYF.

In this sample, this clone turned up a few times. The chain couples TRBV4-1 to TRBJ2-2; a weak D match, TRBD2 (7 bases). The CDR3 spans 16 residues. The germline V gene encodes CDR1 MGHRA and CDR2 YSYEKL. The germline V and J ends were trimmed by 4 bases and 5 bases, with 17 bases remaining between them. CDR3 protein: CASSPRRGGGTGELFF. DNA of the CDR3: TGCGCCAGCAGCCCCCGGCGAGGGGGGGGAACCGGGGAGCTGTTTTTT.

The chain combines TRBV2 with TRBJ1-1; no clear D gene. The CDR3 runs to 13 residues. Germline values: CDR1 SNHLY, CDR2 FYNNEI. V was clipped by 5 bases and J by 1 base, with 8 bases between them. The CDR3 region has the DNA TGTGCCAGCAGTTTTGACACGAACACTGAAGCTTTCTTT. It translates to CASSFDTNTEAFF.

J is TRBJ2-7 and V is TRBV11-3; the match to TRBD1 covers 8 bases. This CDR3 is built from 13 residues. Looked up from germline, CDR1 is SGHNT and CDR2 is YENEEA. J was trimmed by 6 bases and V by 5 bases; bases with no gene match: 6. The CDR3 sequence: CASSTRQGSEQYF. CDR3 DNA sequence: TGTGCCAGCAGCACCCGACAGGGGTCCGAGCAGTACTTC.

The chain joins TRBV30 to TRBJ1-4, with TRBD1 identical over 8 bases. Looked up from germline, CDR1 is GTSNPN and CDR2 is SVGIG (reference sequence). Trimming at V came to 0 bases and at J to 7 bases, leaving 10 bases not matched to a gene. The CDR3 extends over 16 amino acids. The CDR3 spells CAWSVLGQTGAEKLFF. CDR3 in DNA: TGTGCCTGGAGTGTCCTTGGACAGACAGGGGCTGAAAAACTGTTTTTT.

The chain recombines TRBV14 with TRBJ1-2, with unresolved D. V was pared by 1 base and J by 1 base, with 4 bases between. CDR3 size: 13 residues. The germline V gene has CDR1 SGHDN and CDR2 FVKESK. The CDR3 coding sequence is TGTGCCAGCAGCCAAGTGTTTAACTATGGCTACACCTTC. Residues: CASSQVFNYGYTF. Together with reference TRBV14 and TRBJ1-2, the CDR3 gives the full variable domain: EAGVTQFPSHSVIEKGQTVTLRCDPISGHDNLYWYRRVMGKEIKFLLHFVKESKQDESGMPNNRFLAERTGGTYSTLKVQPAELEDSGVYFCASSQVFNYGYTFGSGTRLTVV.

V and J are TRBV2 and TRBJ1-2; TRBD1 is a possible D gene (5 bases). This CDR3 spans 11 amino acids. Germline assignment: CDR1 SNHLY and CDR2 FYNNEI. The V end lost 7 bases, the J end lost 5 bases, and 8 bases lay between the germline ends. The CDR3: CASTGYYGYTF. CDR3 DNA sequence: TGTGCCAGCACAGGGTATTATGGCTACACCTTC. The full variable domain, rest sourced from reference TRBV2 and TRBJ1-2, is EPEVTQTPSHQVTQMGQEVILRCVPISNHLYFYWYRQILGQKVEFLVSFYNNEISEKSEIFDDQFSVERPDGSNFTLKIRSTKLEDSAMYFCASTGYYGYTFGSGTRLTVV.

The chain combines TRBV6-5 with TRBJ1-2; no definite D call. Germline V gives CDR1 MNHEY, CDR2 SVGAGI. V was shortened by 4 bases and J by 3 bases, with 15 bases between the two germline ends. The CDR3 has 15 amino acids. CDR3 amino acids: CASSSTSIPHYGYTF. CDR3 DNA sequence: TGTGCCAGCAGTTCGACCTCGATCCCCCACTATGGCTACACCTTC.

This clone was picked up one time. This rearrangement joins TRBV7-2 to TRBJ2-7; the D gene is possibly TRBD1 (5 bases). CDR3 size: 14 residues. The V end lost 4 bases, the J end lost 5 bases, and 15 bases lay between the germline ends. From germline, CDR1 is SGHTA and CDR2 FQGNSA. The CDR3 DNA reads as TGTGCCAGCAGCTACCGGCAGGGAACCCACGAGCAGTACTTC. Translating gives CASSYRQGTHEQYF.

The chain carries TRBV5-1 and TRBJ1-4; 7 bases are shared with TRBD1. J was trimmed by 6 bases and V by 5 bases; bases with no gene match: 4. This CDR3 is 13 amino acids long. CDR1 SGHRS and CDR2 YFSETQ come from the germline V gene. The CDR3 bases are TGCGCCAGCAGGACAGGGTTAGATGAAAAACTGTTTTTT. Translating gives CASRTGLDEKLFF. Using reference TRBV5-1 and TRBJ1-4 for the parts outside the CDR3, the full variable domain is KAGVTQTPRYLIKTRGQQVTLSCSPISGHRSVSWYQQTPGQGLQFLFEYFSETQRNKGNFPGRFSGRQFSNSRSEMNVSTLELGDSALYLCASRTGLDEKLFFGSGTQLSVL.

The DNA for the CDR3 is TGTGCCAGCAGCAAAGCCCAGGGGAAGGCGAACACTGAAGCTTTCTTT. Its translation: CASSKAQGKANTEAFF. The genes are TRBV21-1 and TRBJ1-1; TRBD1, the table's D call, lacks a check against the DNA. TRBV21-1 is an annotated pseudogene. This CDR3 is 16 amino acids long.

The J gene is TRBJ2-1, the V gene TRBV14; D gene ambiguous. V was shortened by 4 bases and J by 6 bases, with 13 bases between the two germline ends. In germline, CDR1 is SGHDN, CDR2 FVKESK. This CDR3 spans 14 amino acids. CDR3 DNA sequence: TGTGCCAGCAGCCGGGATCGGACCGTCAATGAGCAGTTCTTC. This gives the protein CASSRDRTVNEQFF.

The CDR3 spells CASSQIPGKLFF. CDR3 DNA sequence: TGTGCCAGCAGTCAAATACCTGGAAAACTGTTTTTT. This sequence joins TRBV2 and TRBJ1-4, with D uncertain. The CDR3 has 12 amino acids. Germline V gene lookup returns CDR1 SNHLY and CDR2 FYNNEI. V dropped 5 bases and J dropped 10 bases, with 11 bases sitting between them.

This clone came up a few times. V usage is TRBV6-2 or TRBV6-3 and J usage is TRBJ2-7; 7 bases are a match to TRBD2. The V and J ends lost 2 bases and 1 base, in that order; junction bases with no gene match: 2. There are 14 residues in the CDR3. The germline V gene encodes CDR1 MNHEY and CDR2 SVGEGT. For the CDR3, the DNA is TGTGCCAGCAGTTACGCGGGGGAATCCTACGAGCAGTACTTC. Protein product: CASSYAGESYEQYF.